These 2 T cell receptor beta chains share one sample of origin, sequenced in a study of shared clonotypes between healthy human individuals. TCRdb's copy holds only in-frame clones and misses some; the assay was immunoSEQ multiplex PCR. The sample has about 2.1 million clones, 85% to 95% seen once. Positively selected for CCR7, the CD45RO-negative cells used as naive CD8 cells excluded terminally differentiated effector memory CD45RA+ cells. Material: naive CD8+ T cells from PBMCs. The source is a man aged 18 to 29 in good health. Some clones in this sample may be carry-over from other donors' samples.

This clone was detected a few times. This rearrangement joins TRBV28 to TRBJ1-5, with D possibly matching TRBD1 (6 bases). Germline V gene sequence: CDR1 MDHEN, CDR2 SYDVKM. V lost 3 bases, J lost 5 bases, and 14 bases lay in between. CDR3 length: 15 residues. The CDR3 loop is CASSFDRNQDQPQHF. The CDR3 coding sequence is TGTGCCAGCAGTTTCGACAGGAATCAGGATCAGCCCCAGCATTTT.

In its sample, this clone was seen once. This CDR3 is CASSFRGGPGEQYF. In nucleotides, the CDR3 is TGTGCCAGCAGTTTCAGGGGAGGGCCGGGGGAGCAGTACTTC. The genes are TRBV28 and TRBJ2-7; a weak D match, TRBD2 (7 bases). Trimming shortened V by 3 bases and J by 7 bases, and 16 bases separated the two germline ends. CDR1 is MDHEN and CDR2 is SYDVKM in the germline V gene. The CDR3 runs to 14 residues. The full variable domain, rest sourced from reference TRBV28 and TRBJ2-7, is DVKVTQSSRYLVKRTGEKVFLECVQDMDHENMFWYRQDPGLGLRLIYFSYDVKMKEKGDIPEGYSVSREKKERFSLILESASTNQTSMYLCASSFRGGPGEQYFGPGTRLTVT.